These 10 T cell receptor beta chains were sequenced from one sample in a study of blood T cell repertoires in COVID-19. The data were produced by immunoSEQ multiplex PCR, yet TCRdb's version contains in-frame clones alone and is incomplete. The profile shows approximately 270,000 clones, 70% to 85% of them singletons. Material for sequencing was peripheral blood. These receptors were obtained from a human donor with COVID-19, enrolled during active disease. The donor label of this sample is uncertain.

V gene TRBV27 combines with J gene TRBJ1-5; possible D gene TRBD1, 5 bases. The CDR3 has 17 amino acids. Trimming left V 7 bases short and J 2 bases short, with 21 bases between. The germline CDR1 and CDR2 sequences are MNHEY and SMNVEV (reference sequence). The chain's CDR3 is CASTPQGTGGGNQPQHF. Written as DNA, the CDR3 is TGTGCCAGCACCCCGCAGGGCACGGGGGGGGGCAATCAGCCCCAGCATTTT.

The V call is TRBV7-9, the J call TRBJ2-7, with a tentative D call TRBD2 (6 bases). Trimming shortened V by 5 bases and J by 1 base, and 9 bases separated the two germline ends. The germline CDR1 and CDR2 sequences are SEHNR and FQNEAQ (reference sequence). CDR3 length: 13 residues. DNA of the CDR3: TGTGCCAGCAGCCGGGAGAATTCCTACGAGCAGTACTTC. Translating gives CASSRENSYEQYF.

This chain uses TRBV30 with TRBJ1-2; perhaps TRBD1 as D (6 bases). Between the trimmed V and J ends, which lost 8 bases and 6 bases, there was a span of 25 bases. The CDR3 contains 15 residues. Looked up from germline, CDR1 is GTSNPN and CDR2 is SVGIG (reference sequence). In nucleotides, the CDR3 is TGTGCCGGGATTCGGGGGGGGCTGGGGATCCATGGCTACACCTTC. Translated, it gives CAGIRGGLGIHGYTF.

The rearrangement links TRBV6-5 to TRBJ1-1, with D perhaps matching TRBD1 (6 bases). Germline V gives CDR1 MNHEY, CDR2 SVGAGI. V gave up 2 bases and J gave up 1 base, with 14 bases separating them. The CDR3 totals 16 residues. The CDR3 is CASSYEIRTANTEAFF. The CDR3, as DNA: TGTGCCAGCAGTTACGAGATAAGGACAGCGAACACTGAAGCTTTCTTT.

This chain joins TRBV19 and TRBJ1-6; possible D gene TRBD1, 6 bases. V was cut by 8 bases and J by 14 bases, with 31 bases left in between. This CDR3 has 17 residues. In germline, CDR1 is LNHDA, CDR2 SQIVND (reference sequence). This chain's CDR3 is CASATSNRANPSMALHF. The CDR3 DNA is TGTGCCAGTGCCACATCCAACAGGGCTAACCCTTCTATGGCCCTCCACTTT.

This rearrangement joins TRBV27 to TRBJ1-4; TRBD1 matches at 7 bases. The J segment lost 5 bases and the V segment lost 6 bases, leaving 6 bases of the junction unmatched. From germline, CDR1 is MNHEY and CDR2 SMNVEV (reference sequence). CDR3 size: 14 residues. CDR3 DNA sequence: TGTGCCAGCAGACCCCTGACAGGGAATGAAAAACTGTTTTTT. Translated, it gives CASRPLTGNEKLFF.

V is TRBV29-1 and J is TRBJ2-2; 9 positions agree with TRBD1. J was trimmed by 3 bases and V by 6 bases; bases with no gene match: 8. Germline-derived CDR1 and CDR2 are SQVTM and ANQGSEA. The CDR3 loop spans 15 amino acids. This chain's CDR3 is CSVERGTGYTGELFF. Written as DNA, the CDR3 is TGCAGCGTCGAGAGGGGGACAGGGTACACCGGGGAGCTGTTTTTT.

The genes are TRBV7-2 and TRBJ2-3; no firm D call. V was clipped by 5 bases and J by 1 base, with 13 bases between them. Germline CDR1 and CDR2: SGHTA and FQGNSA. CDR3 size: 15 residues. The CDR3 sequence is CASSLIPGRTDTQYF. The CDR3 DNA sequence: TGTGCCAGCAGCCTGATACCGGGTCGCACAGATACGCAGTATTTT.

The V and J genes are TRBV28 and TRBJ1-2, with TRBD1 identical over 7 bases. The CDR3 consists of 15 residues. Germline V gene data show CDR1 as MDHEN and CDR2 as SYDVKM. The V segment lost 2 bases and the J segment 8 bases; nucleotides outside the gene matches: 11. The CDR3 reads CASSLGQVLKEGYTF. The CDR3 region has the DNA TGTGCCAGCAGTTTAGGACAGGTGCTGAAGGAGGGCTACACCTTC.

The sample holds one count of this clone. V and J are TRBV5-1 and TRBJ1-3, with D uncertain. This CDR3 spans 15 amino acids. The germline V gene encodes CDR1 SGHRS and CDR2 YFSETQ. V gave up 6 bases and J gave up 0 bases, with 13 bases separating them. The CDR3 loop is CASTFGPSSGNTIYF. For the CDR3, the DNA is TGCGCCAGCACCTTTGGTCCCAGCTCTGGAAACACCATATATTTT.